The present TCR beta chain was sequenced within a study of blood T cells in healthy people across ages. Study-wide findings and caveats: Estimates of diversity drawn from one million T cells were considered underestimates.

Points on this clonotype: Its cognate antigen is unknown.

Isolated per sample were at least 7 million PBMCs. Together with a sample-barcoded 5' primer, a J-beta primer mix was included in a second PCR lasting about 6 to 11 cycles. Per-sample output comprised a minimum of 3 million paired-end reads containing CDR3. One entry per CDR3 protein, called by TCRdb with MiXCR from the 5' RACE reads. This table has about 1.1 million distinct CDR3 sequences, roughly two fifths appearing once. The V segment lost 6 bases and the J segment 2 bases; nucleotides outside the gene matches: 6. In germline, CDR1 is SEHNR, CDR2 FQNEAQ (reference sequence). The CDR3 has 14 amino acids.

This TCR came from a man aged 18-30 years in good health. The material sequenced was blood. The chain uses TRBV7-9 and TRBJ2-5, with TRBD1 matching 7 bases. The CDR3 spells CASRARGSQETQYF. The CDR3 coding sequence is TGTGCCAGCAGGGCCAGGGGGAGTCAAGAGACCCAGTACTTC.